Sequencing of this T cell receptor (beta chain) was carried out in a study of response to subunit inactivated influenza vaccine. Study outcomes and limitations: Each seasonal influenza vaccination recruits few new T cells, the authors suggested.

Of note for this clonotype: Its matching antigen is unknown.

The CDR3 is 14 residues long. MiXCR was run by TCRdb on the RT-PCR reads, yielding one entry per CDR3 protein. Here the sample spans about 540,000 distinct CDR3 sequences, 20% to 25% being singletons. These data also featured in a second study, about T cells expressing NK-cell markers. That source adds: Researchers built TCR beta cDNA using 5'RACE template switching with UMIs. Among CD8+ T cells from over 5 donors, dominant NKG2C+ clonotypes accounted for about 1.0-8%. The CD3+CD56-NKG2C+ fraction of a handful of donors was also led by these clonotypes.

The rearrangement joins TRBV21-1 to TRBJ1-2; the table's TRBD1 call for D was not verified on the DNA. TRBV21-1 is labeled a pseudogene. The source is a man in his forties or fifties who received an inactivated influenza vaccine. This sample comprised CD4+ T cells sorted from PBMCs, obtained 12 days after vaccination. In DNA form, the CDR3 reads TGTGCCAGCAGCACACGGACAGGGTTATATGGCTACACCTTC. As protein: CASSTRTGLYGYTF.